This is a list of T cell receptor beta chains from one sample in a study of blood T cells in healthy people across ages. TCRdb ran MiXCR on the 5' RACE reads and lists one entry per CDR3 protein. The data contain 1.5 million to 1.8 million distinct CDR3 sequences, about 45% of them singletons. The sample consisted of blood. The receptor source for this set is a woman under 30 in good health. Both conserved end residues are part of each CDR3. The D gene is left open where the match is weak. Only some rows state a clone size, as once, few, many or a class for expanded clones.

CDR3 DNA: TGCGCCAGCAGCCAAGCGAACAGGGGGCAAACTAATGAAAAACTGTTTTTT
CDR3 protein: CASSQANRGQTNEKLFF
clone size: NA
J gene: TRBJ1-4
V gene: TRBV4-1
D gene: TRBD1

CDR3 DNA: TGTGCCAGCAGCCAAGAAGGCGACTACAATGAGCAGTTCTTC
CDR3 protein: CASSQEGDYNEQFF
clone size: NA
J gene: TRBJ2-1
V gene: TRBV14
D gene: NA

CDR3 DNA: TGCAGTACTAGAAATAGGCGGATCTACAATGAGCAGTACTTC
CDR3 protein: CSTRNRRIYNEQYF
clone size: NA
J gene: TRBJ2-5
V gene: TRBV20-1
D gene: NA

CDR3 DNA: TGCGCCAGCAGCCGGAGCATCCCTAGCGGGAGCACAGATACGCAGTATTTT
CDR3 protein: CASSRSIPSGSTDTQYF
clone size: few
J gene: TRBJ2-3
V gene: TRBV4-3
D gene: TRBD2

CDR3 DNA: TGTGCCAGCAGTTTACAGCCTCGGGCCGGGGGGACTGAAGCTTTCTTT
CDR3 protein: CASSLQPRAGGTEAFF
clone size: few
J gene: TRBJ1-1
V gene: TRBV27
D gene: NA

CDR3 DNA: TGTGCCAGCAGTTTCGCTACCACAGATACGCAGTATTTT
CDR3 protein: CASSFATTDTQYF
clone size: few
J gene: TRBJ2-3
V gene: TRBV12-3/TRBV12-4
D gene: NA

CDR3 DNA: TGTGCCAGCAGCCTACATTACAGCGGCAACGAGCAGTACTTC
CDR3 protein: CASSLHYSGNEQYF
clone size: NA
J gene: TRBJ2-7
V gene: TRBV11-2
D gene: NA

CDR3 DNA: TGCAGTGCAAATCCCGGGAGATCCTACGAGCAGTACTTC
CDR3 protein: CSANPGRSYEQYF
clone size: few
J gene: TRBJ2-7
V gene: TRBV20-1
D gene: NA

CDR3 DNA: TGTGCCAGCAGCAGGGGGGATACCGTTTCACCCCTCCACTTT
CDR3 protein: CASSRGDTVSPLHF
clone size: NA
J gene: TRBJ1-6
V gene: TRBV7-2
D gene: NA

CDR3 DNA: TGTGCCAGCAGCTTAGGTTGGGGGGTCAATGAGCAGTTCTTC
CDR3 protein: CASSLGWGVNEQFF
clone size: few
J gene: TRBJ2-1
V gene: TRBV7-9
D gene: NA

CDR3 DNA: TGTGCCATCGGGCAGGGTCAAAACTATGGCTACACCTTC
CDR3 protein: CAIGQGQNYGYTF
clone size: many
J gene: TRBJ1-2
V gene: TRBV10-3
D gene: NA

CDR3 DNA: TGTGCCTGGACTCATCGATCTAGGGGAAACACTGAAGCTTTCTTT
CDR3 protein: CAWTHRSRGNTEAFF
clone size: NA
J gene: TRBJ1-1
V gene: TRBV30
D gene: NA

CDR3 DNA: TGTGCCAGCAGCTTACGTCACCAGGGGCGCGGGGCCAAAAACATTCAGTACTTC
CDR3 protein: CASSLRHQGRGAKNIQYF
clone size: NA
J gene: TRBJ2-4
V gene: TRBV7-2
D gene: NA

CDR3 DNA: TGTGCCAGCAGCGTAGGGAGTAGCGGGAGCGGTAGTGAGACCCAGTACTTC
CDR3 protein: CASSVGSSGSGSETQYF
clone size: few
J gene: TRBJ2-5
V gene: TRBV9
D gene: TRBD2

CDR3 DNA: TGCGCCAGCAGCTTCGCAGGGGGCGTTTTCGAAGAGACCCAGTACTTC
CDR3 protein: CASSFAGGVFEETQYF
clone size: NA
J gene: TRBJ2-5
V gene: TRBV5-1
D gene: TRBD1

CDR3 DNA: TGTGCCAGCAGATTGGCAGGAGATAATTCACCCCTCCACTTT
CDR3 protein: CASRLAGDNSPLHF
clone size: NA
J gene: TRBJ1-6
V gene: TRBV28
D gene: NA

CDR3 DNA: TGTGCCAGCAGTTCAGCGAAGGGGGACAGTTTTTACTATGGCTACACCTTC
CDR3 protein: CASSSAKGDSFYYGYTF
clone size: NA
J gene: TRBJ1-2
V gene: TRBV9
D gene: TRBD1

CDR3 DNA: TGTGCCAGCAGCCGAGGGCCAGGAAACAATCAGCCCCAGCATTTT
CDR3 protein: CASSRGPGNNQPQHF
clone size: NA
J gene: TRBJ1-5
V gene: TRBV14
D gene: NA

CDR3 DNA: TGTGCCACCAGTGATTGGCAGAGAAACAATGAGCAGTTCTTC
CDR3 protein: CATSDWQRNNEQFF
clone size: NA
J gene: TRBJ2-1
V gene: TRBV24-1
D gene: NA

CDR3 DNA: TGTGCCAGCAGCAGAGGACAGAATGAAAAACTGTTTTTT
CDR3 protein: CASSRGQNEKLFF
clone size: few
J gene: TRBJ1-4
V gene: TRBV7-9
D gene: NA

CDR3 DNA: TGTGCCAGCAGCTTATTCGGGGGCCGTGGCTACACCTTC
CDR3 protein: CASSLFGGRGYTF
clone size: few
J gene: TRBJ1-2
V gene: TRBV7-2
D gene: NA

CDR3 DNA: TGCGCCAGCAGAACCGGGACTAGCGGGATCCAAGAGACCCAGTACTTC
CDR3 protein: CASRTGTSGIQETQYF
clone size: few
J gene: TRBJ2-5
V gene: TRBV5-1
D gene: TRBD2

CDR3 DNA: TGTGCCAGCGCAGGGGGGATCTTTTACGAGCAGTACTTC
CDR3 protein: CASAGGIFYEQYF
clone size: once
J gene: TRBJ2-7
V gene: TRBV6-6
D gene: NA

CDR3 DNA: TGTGCCACCAGTGATTCTAGACAGGGCAGCAATCAGCTCCAGCATTTT
CDR3 protein: CATSDSRQGSNQLQHF
clone size: NA
J gene: TRBJ1-5
V gene: TRBV24-1
D gene: TRBD1

CDR3 DNA: TGCGCCAGCAGCTCACTAGCGGGAAACTACAATGAGCAGTTCTTC
CDR3 protein: CASSSLAGNYNEQFF
clone size: few
J gene: TRBJ2-1
V gene: TRBV5-1
D gene: TRBD2

CDR3 DNA: TGTGCCAGCACTTATACGGGACTAGATACGCAGTATTTT
CDR3 protein: CASTYTGLDTQYF
clone size: few
J gene: TRBJ2-3
V gene: TRBV7-2
D gene: NA

CDR3 DNA: TGTGCCAGCAGCCCAGGACGGATCAATCAGCCCCAGCATTTT
CDR3 protein: CASSPGRINQPQHF
clone size: few
J gene: TRBJ1-5
V gene: TRBV7-2
D gene: NA

CDR3 DNA: TGTGCCAGCAGGATGACTAGCGGGGGCAATGAGCAGTTCTTC
CDR3 protein: CASRMTSGGNEQFF
clone size: NA
J gene: TRBJ2-1
V gene: TRBV12-3/TRBV12-4
D gene: TRBD2

CDR3 DNA: TGTGCCAGCTACCCCCCGCCGGGAGGCAGGTATGGCTACACCTTC
CDR3 protein: CASYPPPGGRYGYTF
clone size: NA
J gene: TRBJ1-2
V gene: TRBV12-3/TRBV12-4
D gene: NA

CDR3 DNA: TGCAGTGCTCCGACTAGTACGGGGGCAGATACGCAGTATTTT
CDR3 protein: CSAPTSTGADTQYF
clone size: NA
J gene: TRBJ2-3
V gene: TRBV20-1
D gene: NA

CDR3 DNA: TGTGCCAGCAGACCCACCAGGGGCAGCAATCAGCCCCAGCATTTT
CDR3 protein: CASRPTRGSNQPQHF
clone size: NA
J gene: TRBJ1-5
V gene: TRBV6-5
D gene: NA

CDR3 DNA: TGCGCCAGCAGCCCCCAGATTCCGGATGAAAAACTGTTTTTT
CDR3 protein: CASSPQIPDEKLFF
clone size: NA
J gene: TRBJ1-4
V gene: TRBV4-3
D gene: NA

CDR3 DNA: TGTGCCAGCAGCGACATAGCGGGGACCTACAATGAGCAGTTCTTC
CDR3 protein: CASSDIAGTYNEQFF
clone size: few
J gene: TRBJ2-1
V gene: TRBV7-2
D gene: TRBD2

CDR3 DNA: TGTGCCAGCAGCAACTCGGGGTATGGCTACACCTTC
CDR3 protein: CASSNSGYGYTF
clone size: NA
J gene: TRBJ1-2
V gene: TRBV14
D gene: NA

CDR3 DNA: TGTGCCAGCAGCTTAGCGCAGGCAGGGATGAAGGAGACCCAGTACTTC
CDR3 protein: CASSLAQAGMKETQYF
clone size: NA
J gene: TRBJ2-5
V gene: TRBV7-2
D gene: NA

CDR3 DNA: TGTGCCAGCAGCTTAACGTTTACTAACTATGGCTACACCTTC
CDR3 protein: CASSLTFTNYGYTF
clone size: NA
J gene: TRBJ1-2
V gene: TRBV7-6
D gene: NA